The T cell receptor beta chain under discussion was sequenced for a study of control samples from healthy donors and cancer patients. Only in-frame clones appear in the TCRdb table, and some are missing; sequencing was by immunoSEQ multiplex PCR. The profile covers some 20,000 clones, with about 86% appearing a single time and around 10% taken by the ten largest. The germline V and J ends were trimmed by 5 bases and 8 bases, with 12 bases remaining between them. The CDR3 contains 12 residues. The germline CDR1 and CDR2 sequences are MNHEY and SVGAGI. The clonotype originates from a woman in her 70s with colorectal cancer. This chain uses TRBV6-5 with TRBJ1-2; possible D gene TRBD1, 5 bases. Specimen: PBMCs. CDR3: CASSPVWGGYTF. The CDR3 nucleotides are TGTGCCAGCAGTCCAGTCTGGGGGGGCTACACCTTC.